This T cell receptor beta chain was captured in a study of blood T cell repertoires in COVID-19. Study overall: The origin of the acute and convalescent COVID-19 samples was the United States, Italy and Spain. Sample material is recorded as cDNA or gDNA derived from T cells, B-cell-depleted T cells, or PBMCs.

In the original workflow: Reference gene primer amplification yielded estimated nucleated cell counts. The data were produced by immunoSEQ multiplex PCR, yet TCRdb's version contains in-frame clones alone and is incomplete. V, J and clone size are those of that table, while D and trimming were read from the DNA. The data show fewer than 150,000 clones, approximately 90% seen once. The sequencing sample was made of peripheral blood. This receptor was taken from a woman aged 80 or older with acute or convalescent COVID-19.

The CDR3 protein is CASSSAGTAYGYTF. Written as DNA, the CDR3 is TGTGCCAGCAGCTCCGCCGGGACAGCCTATGGCTACACCTTC. The rearrangement links TRBV7-3 to TRBJ1-2, with 7 bases identical to TRBD1. CDR3 size: 14 residues. Germline V CDR1 and CDR2: SGHTA, FQGTGA. With V trimmed by 4 bases and J by 4 bases, 6 bases remained unmatched.